The 18 T cell receptor beta chains below all came from one sample that was sequenced in a study of naive and memory T cell subsets. An equimolar mix of two oligonucleotides served as the beta constant-region primer for TRBC1 and TRBC2. Using its own MiXCR run on the UMI-ligation and nested PCR reads, TCRdb lists one record per CDR3 protein. The table lists some 87,000 distinct CDR3 sequences, 5.5% to 8.5% of them singletons. Input material: central memory CD4+ T cells from blood. The receptors here all came from a human donor in good health.

This clonotype was recorded at least ten times. This chain connects TRBV15 to TRBJ2-7; D gene unclear. Germline assignment: CDR1 LNHNV and CDR2 YYDKDF (reference sequence). The germline V and J ends were trimmed by 0 bases and 2 bases, with 23 bases remaining between them. The CDR3 has 19 amino acids. CDR3 amino acids: CATSRDMNFGRFLTYEQYF. As DNA, the CDR3 is TGTGCCACCAGCAGAGATATGAATTTCGGCCGGTTCCTAACCTACGAGCAGTACTTC.

In its sample, this clonotype was seen a few times. Without the conserved terminal phenylalanine or tryptophan, this CDR3 likely stems from a read error. It is unclear where the CDR3 begins or ends on the DNA, so no DNA is shown, and the CDR3 is as TCRdb lists it. V usage is TRBV28 and J usage is TRBJ2-5. The CDR3 is 12 amino acids in total, end residues counted. Germline V lookup: CDR1 MDHEN, CDR2 SYDVKM. This CDR3 reads CASSHRKRSLSI.

This clonotype was recorded a few times. The CDR3 DNA reads as TGTGCCAGCAGCCGTTACTCACCGAATTCTGGGGCCAACGTCCTGACTTTC. Amino acids: CASSRYSPNSGANVLTF. The chain couples TRBV6-5 to TRBJ2-6; D unresolved. Trimming removed 6 bases from V and 1 base from J, with 16 bases in between. The CDR3 has 17 residues. Germline CDR1 is MNHEY and CDR2 is SVGAGI.

J is TRBJ2-7 and V is TRBV7-3; D not resolved. In germline, CDR1 is SGHTA, CDR2 FQGTGA. This CDR3 spans 15 amino acids. V lost 1 base and J 7 bases, leaving 17 bases between the germline ends. CDR3 DNA sequence: TGTGCCAGCAGCTTAAAGAAGGCTGGAGTTGGAGAGCAGTACTTC. This sequence encodes CASSLKKAGVGEQYF.

This clonotype was seen at least ten times. The chain is built from TRBV28 and TRBJ2-1; D might be TRBD2 (6 bases). Trimming shortened V by 8 bases and J by 1 base, and 12 bases separated the two germline ends. CDR3 length: 14 residues. Germline CDR1 is MDHEN and CDR2 is SYDVKM. The CDR3 DNA reads as TGTGCCAGCGCAGGAGGGACTTCCTACAATGAGCAGTTCTTC. Translated, it gives CASAGGTSYNEQFF.

The sample holds a few counts of this clonotype. V gene TRBV20-1 combines with J gene TRBJ2-6; 15 positions agree with TRBD2. CDR3 length: 18 amino acids. The V segment lost 6 bases and the J segment 1 base; nucleotides outside the gene matches: 7. Per the germline V gene, CDR1 is DFQATT and CDR2 is SNEGSKA (reference sequence). CDR3 amino acids: CSAAIGLAGGSGANVLTF. CDR3 in DNA: TGCAGTGCAGCGATAGGACTAGCGGGAGGGTCTGGGGCCAACGTCCTGACTTTC.

This clonotype has just a few counts. The genes are TRBV30 and TRBJ1-1, with TRBD1 identical over 7 bases. Germline V CDR1 and CDR2: GTSNPN, SVGIG (reference sequence). The CDR3 covers 12 residues. With V trimmed by 8 bases and J by 4 bases, 7 bases remained unmatched. The CDR3 region has the DNA TGTGCCGGCCACAGGGGATTCACTGAAGCTTTCTTT. Amino acids: CAGHRGFTEAFF.

Many counts were recorded for this clonotype. The chain has TRBV4-2 and TRBJ1-1, with D unclear. Trimming stripped 1 base from V and 3 bases from J, with 12 bases between. Germline lookup yields CDR1 LGHNA and CDR2 YNFKEQ. This CDR3 contains 15 residues. CDR3: CASSQGGRMDTEAFF. Here the CDR3 DNA reads TGTGCCAGCAGCCAAGGGGGTCGGATGGACACTGAAGCTTTCTTT.

About this clonotype itself: Given a much more abundant clone one base away, this may be a read error. The CDR3 bases are TGTGCCAGCACCAAACAGACCGGGAAAGGGGCCGCGAGGAGGTATGGCTACACCTTC. This encodes CASTKQTGKGAARRYGYTF. The V call is TRBV12-3 or TRBV12-4, the J call TRBJ1-2; tentative D call: TRBD1 (5 bases). The CDR3 sequence is 19 residues long. V was pared by 7 bases and J by 5 bases, with 32 bases between.

V and J are TRBV7-9 and TRBJ1-4; TRBD1 aligns across 12 bases. Looked up from germline, CDR1 is SEHNR and CDR2 is FQNEAQ (reference sequence). Trimming at V came to 5 bases and at J to 0 bases, leaving 7 bases not matched to a gene. The CDR3 length is 18 residues. CDR3 residues: CASSAGQGALATNEKLFF. The CDR3 DNA is TGTGCCAGCAGCGCGGGACAGGGGGCTCTTGCAACTAATGAAAAACTGTTTTTT.

The rearrangement joins TRBV7-9 to TRBJ1-1, with TRBD1 identical over 11 bases. Losses at the gene ends were 1 base for V and 5 bases for J; bases not matched to a gene: 6. CDR3 length: 16 residues. Germline loops: CDR1 SEHNR, CDR2 FQNEAQ (reference sequence). The DNA of the CDR3 is TGTGCCAGCAGCTTAGGGACAGGGGGCGGATGGACTGAAGCTTTCTTT. Translating gives CASSLGTGGGWTEAFF. Looking up the rest from reference TRBV7-9 and TRBJ1-1 gives the full variable domain: DTGVSQNPRHKITKRGQNVTFRCDPISEHNRLYWYRQTLGQGPEFLTYFQNEAQLEKSRLLSDRFSAERPKGSFSTLEIQRTEQGDSAMYLCASSLGTGGGWTEAFFGQGTRLTVV.

This clonotype has at least ten counts. The chain couples TRBV20-1 to TRBJ2-5; no firm D call. Germline V gives CDR1 DFQATT, CDR2 SNEGSKA (reference sequence). The CDR3 totals 13 residues. The V and J ends lost 0 bases and 2 bases respectively, with 7 bases between them. The CDR3 loop is CSAREQHQETQYF. In nucleotides, the CDR3 is TGCAGTGCTAGAGAACAGCATCAAGAGACCCAGTACTTC.

This chain links TRBV7-2 with TRBJ2-1; D possibly corresponds to TRBD2 (5 bases). CDR3 length equals 15 residues. V was cut by 1 base and J by 10 bases, with 17 bases left in between. CDR1 is SGHTA and CDR2 is FQGNSA in the germline V gene. The CDR3 DNA reads as TGTGCCAGCAGCTTAGATCGGACCCGAGGAGGCGAGCAGTTCTTC. This translates into CASSLDRTRGGEQFF.

This clonotype was detected ten times or more. This chain links TRBV7-9 with TRBJ1-2; 9 bases agree with TRBD1. The CDR3 is 17 amino acids. V was pared by 4 bases and J by 2 bases, with 11 bases of the junction left unmatched. In germline, CDR1 is SEHNR, CDR2 FQNEAQ (reference sequence). CDR3 sequence: CASSSTGTGRGNYGYTF. The CDR3, as DNA: TGTGCCAGCAGCTCCACCGGGACAGGGAGAGGGAACTATGGCTACACCTTC.

Many counts were recorded for this clonotype. This chain links TRBV7-2 with TRBJ2-7, with D possibly TRBD2 on 7 matching bases. The CDR3 has 15 residues. V was shortened by 1 base and J by 6 bases, with 16 bases between the two germline ends. CDR1 is SGHTA and CDR2 is FQGNSA in the germline V gene. In nucleotides, the CDR3 is TGTGCCAGCAGCTTAGGAGGAGGGGGGGGAATCGAGCAGTACTTC. This codes for CASSLGGGGGIEQYF.

This clonotype was picked up many times. V is TRBV20-1 and J is TRBJ2-3; TRBD1 agrees at 9 bases. Germline V lookup: CDR1 DFQATT, CDR2 SNEGSKA (reference sequence). V shed 2 bases, J shed 4 bases, and the junction held 10 bases outside the gene matches. The CDR3 loop spans 16 amino acids. CDR3 bases: TGCAGTGCTAGACTATTACAGGGGGCTTGGGCAGATACGCAGTATTTT. Its protein is CSARLLQGAWADTQYF.

At least ten counts were recorded for this clonotype. The CDR3 DNA follows: TGCAGCGTTGAAGGGAGTTTGTCTGGAAACACCATATATTTT. Translating gives CSVEGSLSGNTIYF. V usage is TRBV29-1 and J usage is TRBJ1-3, with D unclear. V was cut by 1 base and J by 1 base, with 8 bases left in between. Per germline, CDR1 SQVTM and CDR2 ANQGSEA. This CDR3 is built from 14 residues.

This clonotype was detected many times. The gene calls are TRBV30 and TRBJ2-1; TRBD2 agrees at 7 bases. CDR1 is GTSNPN, CDR2 SVGIG, per germline (reference sequence). The CDR3 runs to 15 residues. V gave up 3 bases and J gave up 6 bases; unmatched junction bases: 11. CDR3 protein: CAWRDMTSYRNEQFF. CDR3 coding DNA: TGTGCCTGGAGGGACATGACTAGCTATCGCAATGAGCAGTTCTTC.